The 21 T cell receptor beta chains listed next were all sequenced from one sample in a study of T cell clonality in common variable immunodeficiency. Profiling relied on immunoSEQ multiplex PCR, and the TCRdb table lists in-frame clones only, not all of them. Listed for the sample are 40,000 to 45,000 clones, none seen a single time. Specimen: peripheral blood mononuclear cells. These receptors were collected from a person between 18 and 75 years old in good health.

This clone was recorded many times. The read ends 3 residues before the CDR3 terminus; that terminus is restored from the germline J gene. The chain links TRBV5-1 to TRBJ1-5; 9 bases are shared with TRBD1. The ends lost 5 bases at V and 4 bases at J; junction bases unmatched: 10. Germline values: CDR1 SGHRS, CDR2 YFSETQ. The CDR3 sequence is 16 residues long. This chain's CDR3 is CASSRRGQGANQPQHF. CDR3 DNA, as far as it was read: TGCGCCAGCAGTCGGCGGGGACAGGGAGCGAATCAGCCC.

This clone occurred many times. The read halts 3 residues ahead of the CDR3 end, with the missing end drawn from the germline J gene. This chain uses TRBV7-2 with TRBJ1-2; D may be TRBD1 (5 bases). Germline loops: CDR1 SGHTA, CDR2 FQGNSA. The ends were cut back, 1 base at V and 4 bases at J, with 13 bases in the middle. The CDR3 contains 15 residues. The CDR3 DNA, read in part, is TGTGCCAGCAGCTTAGGCGCCGGGACTAGCTATGGC. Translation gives CASSLGAGTSYG. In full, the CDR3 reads CASSLGAGTSYGYTF.

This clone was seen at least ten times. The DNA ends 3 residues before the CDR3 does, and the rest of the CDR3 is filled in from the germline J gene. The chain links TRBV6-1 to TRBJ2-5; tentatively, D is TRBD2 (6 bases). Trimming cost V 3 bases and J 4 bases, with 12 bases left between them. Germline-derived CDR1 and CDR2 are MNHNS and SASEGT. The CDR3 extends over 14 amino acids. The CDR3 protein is CASSDAGSGETQYF. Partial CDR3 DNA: TGTGCCAGCAGTGACGCGGGGTCGGGAGAGACC.

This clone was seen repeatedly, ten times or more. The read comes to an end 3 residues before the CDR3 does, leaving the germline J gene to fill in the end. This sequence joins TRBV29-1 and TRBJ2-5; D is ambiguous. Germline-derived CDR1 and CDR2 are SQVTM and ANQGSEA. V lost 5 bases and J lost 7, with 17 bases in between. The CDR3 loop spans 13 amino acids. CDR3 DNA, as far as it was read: TGCAGCGTTTCTGGGCCCCATTCCGGGACC. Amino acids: CSVSGPHSGT. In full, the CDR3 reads CSVSGPHSGTQYF.

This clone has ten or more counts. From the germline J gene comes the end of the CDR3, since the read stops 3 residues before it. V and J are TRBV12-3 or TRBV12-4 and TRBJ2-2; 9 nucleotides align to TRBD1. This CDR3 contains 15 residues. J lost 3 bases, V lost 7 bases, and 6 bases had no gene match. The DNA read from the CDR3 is TGTGCCAGCATCAGGGACAGGGTTGACACCGGGGAG. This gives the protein CASIRDRVDTGE. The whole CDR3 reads CASIRDRVDTGELFF.

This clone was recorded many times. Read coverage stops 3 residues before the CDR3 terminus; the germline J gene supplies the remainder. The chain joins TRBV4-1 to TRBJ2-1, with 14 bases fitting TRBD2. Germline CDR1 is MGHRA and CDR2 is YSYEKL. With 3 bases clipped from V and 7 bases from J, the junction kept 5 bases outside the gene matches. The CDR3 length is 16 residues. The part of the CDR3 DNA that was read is TGCGCCAGCAGCCAGCCGACTAGCGGGAGGGCAAATGAG. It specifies CASSQPTSGRANE. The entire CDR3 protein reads CASSQPTSGRANEQFF.

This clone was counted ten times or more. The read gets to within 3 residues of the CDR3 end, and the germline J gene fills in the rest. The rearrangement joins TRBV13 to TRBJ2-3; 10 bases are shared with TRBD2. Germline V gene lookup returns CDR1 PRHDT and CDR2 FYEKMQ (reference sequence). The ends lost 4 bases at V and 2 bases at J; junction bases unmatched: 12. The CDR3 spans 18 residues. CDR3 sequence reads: CASSSDEREGPDTDTQYF. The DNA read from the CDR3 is TGTGCCAGCAGCTCCGATGAGCGGGAGGGCCCTGACACAGATACG.

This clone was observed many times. Here the CDR3 reads CASSLGLQETQYF. The covered CDR3 bases are TGTGCCAGCAGCTTGGGTCTACAAGAGACC. This chain connects TRBV5-4 to TRBJ2-5, with unresolved D. Sequencing ends 3 residues short of the CDR3 end; the germline J gene provides the rest. Trimming took 0 bases from V and 2 from J, leaving 5 bases between them. Per the germline V gene, CDR1 is SGHNT and CDR2 is YYREEE (reference sequence). The CDR3 runs to 13 residues.

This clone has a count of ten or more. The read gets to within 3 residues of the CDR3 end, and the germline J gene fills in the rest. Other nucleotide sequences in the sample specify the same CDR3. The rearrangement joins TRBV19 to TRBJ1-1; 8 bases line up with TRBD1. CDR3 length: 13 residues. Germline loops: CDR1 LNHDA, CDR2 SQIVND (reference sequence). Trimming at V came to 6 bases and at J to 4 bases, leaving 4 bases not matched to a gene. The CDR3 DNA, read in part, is TGTGCCAGTAGCCTGACAGGGGCCACTGAA. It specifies CASSLTGATE. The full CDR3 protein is CASSLTGATEAFF.

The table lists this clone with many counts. The CDR3 here is CASSQGSTDTQYF. Partial CDR3 DNA: TGTGCCAGCAGCCAAGGTAGCACAGATACG. J is TRBJ2-3 and V is TRBV7-9; D is ambiguous. Read data end 3 residues before the CDR3 end; the end is taken from the germline J gene. The CDR3 has 13 residues. The V gene's germline CDR1 is SEHNR and CDR2 FQNEAQ (reference sequence). V lost 5 bases to trimming and J lost 0 bases, with 6 bases between them.

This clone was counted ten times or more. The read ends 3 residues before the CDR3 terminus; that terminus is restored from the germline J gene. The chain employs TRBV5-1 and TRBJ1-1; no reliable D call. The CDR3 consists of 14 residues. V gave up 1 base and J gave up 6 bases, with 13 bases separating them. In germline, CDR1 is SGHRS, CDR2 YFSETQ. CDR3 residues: CASSLRGSQAEAFF. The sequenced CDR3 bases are TGCGCCAGCAGCTTGCGGGGATCTCAAGCTGAA. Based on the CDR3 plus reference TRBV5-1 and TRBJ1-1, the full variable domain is KAGVTQTPRYLIKTRGQQVTLSCSPISGHRSVSWYQQTPGQGLQFLFEYFSETQRNKGNFPGRFSGRQFSNSRSEMNVSTLELGDSALYLCASSLRGSQAEAFFGQGTRLTVV.

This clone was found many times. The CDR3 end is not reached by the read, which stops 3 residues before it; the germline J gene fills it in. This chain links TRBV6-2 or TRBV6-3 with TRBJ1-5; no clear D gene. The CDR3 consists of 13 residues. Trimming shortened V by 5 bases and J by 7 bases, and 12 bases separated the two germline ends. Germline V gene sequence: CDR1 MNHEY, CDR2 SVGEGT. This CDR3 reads CASSPSGSQPQHF. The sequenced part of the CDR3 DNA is TGTGCCAGCAGTCCTTCCGGGTCCCAGCCC.

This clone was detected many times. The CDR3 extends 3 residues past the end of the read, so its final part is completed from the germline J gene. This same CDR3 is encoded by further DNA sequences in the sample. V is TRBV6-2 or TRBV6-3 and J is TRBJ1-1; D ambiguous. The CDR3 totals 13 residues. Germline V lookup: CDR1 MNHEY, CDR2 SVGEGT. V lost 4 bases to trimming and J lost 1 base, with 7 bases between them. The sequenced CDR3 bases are TGTGCCAGCAGTTCTCGCGGGAACACTGAA. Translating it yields CASSSRGNTE. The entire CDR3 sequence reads CASSSRGNTEAFF.

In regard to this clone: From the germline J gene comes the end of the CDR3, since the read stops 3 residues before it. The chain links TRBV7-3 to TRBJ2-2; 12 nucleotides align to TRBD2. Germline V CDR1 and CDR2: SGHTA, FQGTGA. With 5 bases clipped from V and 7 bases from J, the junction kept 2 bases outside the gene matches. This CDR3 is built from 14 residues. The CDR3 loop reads CASSLAGGHGELFF. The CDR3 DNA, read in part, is TGTGCCAGCAGCCTAGCGGGGGGGCACGGGGAG.

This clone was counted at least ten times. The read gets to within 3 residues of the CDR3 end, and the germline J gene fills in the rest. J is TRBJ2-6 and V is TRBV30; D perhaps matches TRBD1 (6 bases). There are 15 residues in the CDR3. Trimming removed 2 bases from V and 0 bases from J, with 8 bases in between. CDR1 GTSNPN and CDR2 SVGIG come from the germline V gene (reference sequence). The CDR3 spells CAWSPGDSGANVLTF. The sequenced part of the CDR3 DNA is TGTGCCTGGAGTCCAGGGGACTCTGGGGCCAACGTC.

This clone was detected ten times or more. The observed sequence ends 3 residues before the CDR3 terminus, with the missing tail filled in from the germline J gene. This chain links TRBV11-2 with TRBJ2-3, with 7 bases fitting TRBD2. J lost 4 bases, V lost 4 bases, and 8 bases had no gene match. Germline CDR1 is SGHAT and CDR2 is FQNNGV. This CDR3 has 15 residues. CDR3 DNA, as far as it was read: TGTGCCAGCAGCTCCAATGGACTAGTTTCAGATACG. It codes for CASSSNGLVSDT. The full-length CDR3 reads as CASSSNGLVSDTQYF.

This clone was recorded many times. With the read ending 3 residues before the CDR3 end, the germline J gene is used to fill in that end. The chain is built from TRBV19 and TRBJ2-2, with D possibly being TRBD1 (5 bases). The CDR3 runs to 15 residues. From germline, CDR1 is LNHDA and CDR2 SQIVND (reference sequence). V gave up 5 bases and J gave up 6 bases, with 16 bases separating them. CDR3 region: CASSYQGRISGELFF. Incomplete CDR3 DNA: TGTGCCAGTAGTTATCAGGGTAGGATCTCCGGGGAG.

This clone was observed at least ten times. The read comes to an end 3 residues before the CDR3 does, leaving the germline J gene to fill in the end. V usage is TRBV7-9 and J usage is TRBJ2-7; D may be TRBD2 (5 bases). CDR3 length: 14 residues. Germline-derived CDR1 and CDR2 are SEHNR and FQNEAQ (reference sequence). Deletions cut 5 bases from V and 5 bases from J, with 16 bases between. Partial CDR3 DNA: TGTGCCAGCAGCCTTGACGGGGTCAGCCACGAG. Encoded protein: CASSLDGVSHE. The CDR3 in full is CASSLDGVSHEQYF.

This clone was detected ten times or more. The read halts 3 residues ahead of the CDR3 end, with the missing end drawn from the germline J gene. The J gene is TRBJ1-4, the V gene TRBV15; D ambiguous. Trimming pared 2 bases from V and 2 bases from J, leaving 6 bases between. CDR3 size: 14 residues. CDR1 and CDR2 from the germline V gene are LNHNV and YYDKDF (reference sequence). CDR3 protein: CATSRQSTNEKLFF. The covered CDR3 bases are TGTGCCACCAGCAGACAGTCCACTAATGAAAAA.

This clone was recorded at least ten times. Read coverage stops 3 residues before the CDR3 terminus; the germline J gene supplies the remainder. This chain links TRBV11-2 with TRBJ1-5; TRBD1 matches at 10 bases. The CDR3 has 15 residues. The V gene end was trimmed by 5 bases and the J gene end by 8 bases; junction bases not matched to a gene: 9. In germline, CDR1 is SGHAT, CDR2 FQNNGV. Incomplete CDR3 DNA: TGTGCCAGCAGCGACGGGACAGGGGTTGTAGAGCCC. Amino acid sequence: CASSDGTGVVEP. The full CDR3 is CASSDGTGVVEPQHF.

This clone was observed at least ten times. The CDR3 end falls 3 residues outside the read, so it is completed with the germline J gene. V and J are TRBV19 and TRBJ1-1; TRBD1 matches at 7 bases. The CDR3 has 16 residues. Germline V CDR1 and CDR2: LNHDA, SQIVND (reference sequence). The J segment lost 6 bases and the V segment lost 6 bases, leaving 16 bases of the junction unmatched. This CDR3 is CASSKQTGIGGPEAFF. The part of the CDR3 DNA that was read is TGTGCCAGTAGCAAACAGACAGGGATTGGGGGGCCTGAA. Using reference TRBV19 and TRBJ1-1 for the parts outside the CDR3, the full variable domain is DGGITQSPKYLFRKEGQNVTLSCEQNLNHDAMYWYRQDPGQGLRLIYYSQIVNDFQKGDIAEGYSVSREKKESFPLTVTSAQKNPTAFYLCASSKQTGIGGPEAFFGQGTRLTVV.